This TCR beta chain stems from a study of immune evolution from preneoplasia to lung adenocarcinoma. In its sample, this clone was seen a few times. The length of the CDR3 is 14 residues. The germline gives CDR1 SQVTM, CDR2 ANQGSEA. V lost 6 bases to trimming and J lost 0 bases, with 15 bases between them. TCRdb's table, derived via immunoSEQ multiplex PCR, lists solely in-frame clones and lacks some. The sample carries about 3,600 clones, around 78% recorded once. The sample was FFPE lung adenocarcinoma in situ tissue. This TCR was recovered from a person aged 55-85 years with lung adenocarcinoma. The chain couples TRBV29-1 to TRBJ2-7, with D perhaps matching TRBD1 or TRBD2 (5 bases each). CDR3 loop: CSVDRDGGSYEQYF. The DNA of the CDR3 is TGCAGCGTAGACCGGGACGGCGGCTCCTACGAGCAGTACTTC.